This T cell receptor (beta chain) was sequenced in a study of blood T cell repertoires in COVID-19. Looking at the study overall: Collection of acute and convalescent COVID-19 samples took place in the United States, Italy and Spain. PBMCs, B-cell-depleted T cells, or T cells were the source of the cDNA or gDNA that made up the material.

The germline CDR1 and CDR2 sequences are PRHDT and FYEKMQ (reference sequence). The CDR3 spans 15 residues. Trimming took 5 bases from V and 2 from J; bases not matched to a gene: 6. Notes on this clone: This specimen includes other DNA sequences encoding the same CDR3.

Original processing notes: For nucleated cells, counts were estimated from reference gene primer amplification. Sequencing was performed with immunoSEQ multiplex PCR; in TCRdb, only in-frame clones are kept and a portion is missing. That table supplies the V and J calls and clone size; D and trimming were determined from the DNA. The sample lists approximately 81,000 clones, around 82% seen once, with less than 8.5% in the top ten. This TCR derives from a human donor in a cohort sampled during active COVID-19. Sequences were obtained from peripheral blood. V and J are TRBV13 and TRBJ1-5, with 7 nucleotides matching TRBD1. The CDR3 DNA sequence: TGTGCCAGCAGCACACACAGGGGAGGCAATCAGCCCCAGCATTTT. Protein product: CASSTHRGGNQPQHF.